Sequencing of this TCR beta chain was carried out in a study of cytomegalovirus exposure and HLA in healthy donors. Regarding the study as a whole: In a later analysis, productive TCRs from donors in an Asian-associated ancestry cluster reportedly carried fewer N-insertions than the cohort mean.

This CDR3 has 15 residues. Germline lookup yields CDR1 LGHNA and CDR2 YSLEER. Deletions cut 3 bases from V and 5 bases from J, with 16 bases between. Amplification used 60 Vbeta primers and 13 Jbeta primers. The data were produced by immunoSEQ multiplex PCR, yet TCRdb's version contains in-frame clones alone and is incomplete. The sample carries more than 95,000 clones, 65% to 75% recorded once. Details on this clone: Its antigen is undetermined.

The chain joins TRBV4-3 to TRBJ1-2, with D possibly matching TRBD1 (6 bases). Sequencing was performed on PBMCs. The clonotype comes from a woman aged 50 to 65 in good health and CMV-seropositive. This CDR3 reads CASSHQRTGTYGYTF. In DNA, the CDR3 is TGCGCCAGCAGCCACCAACGAACAGGGACGTATGGCTACACCTTC.